These 21 T cell receptor beta chains originate from one sample sequenced in a study of cytotoxic CD8 clonotypes in ibrutinib-treated CLL. The repertoire was sequenced with immunoSEQ multiplex PCR; TCRdb's copy has only in-frame clones and lacks some. The table records 250,000 to 350,000 clones, around 76% of them present only once. Sequencing was performed on PBMCs, taken at disease progression, from a patient treated with ibrutinib. The receptor source for this set is a human donor with chronic lymphocytic leukemia.

This clone was observed a handful of times. The CDR3 reads CATSREGLNEQYF. CDR3 in DNA: TGTGCCACCAGCAGAGAGGGTCTAAACGAGCAGTACTTC. The V gene is TRBV15, the J gene TRBJ2-7; D gene ambiguous. The V gene's germline CDR1 is LNHNV and CDR2 YYDKDF (reference sequence). The CDR3 contains 13 residues. V lost 0 bases and J 5 bases, leaving 8 bases between the germline ends. The full variable domain, its missing parts supplied by reference TRBV15 and TRBJ2-7, is DAMVIQNPRYQVTQFGKPVTLSCSQTLNHNVMYWYQQKSSQAPKLLFHYYDKDFNNEADTPDNFQSRRPNTSFCFLDIRSPGLGDTAMYLCATSREGLNEQYFGPGTRLTVT.

The genes are TRBV29-1 and TRBJ2-7; 7 bases are a match to TRBD2. This CDR3 has 14 residues. Trimming removed 2 bases from V and 2 bases from J; junction bases left unmatched: 6. Germline values: CDR1 SQVTM, CDR2 ANQGSEA. CDR3 amino acids: CSVEYREAPYEQYF. CDR3 bases: TGCAGCGTTGAATACCGGGAGGCCCCCTACGAGCAGTACTTC.

The chain recombines TRBV25-1 with TRBJ2-7, with 13 bases that match TRBD2. Per the germline V gene, CDR1 is MGHDK and CDR2 is SYGVNS. With V trimmed by 4 bases and J by 0 bases, 6 bases remained unmatched. The CDR3 consists of 17 residues. The CDR3 DNA sequence: TGTGCCAGCAGTGCTCCGACTAGCGGGAGGTCCTCCTACGAGCAGTACTTC. It yields the protein CASSAPTSGRSSYEQYF.

This clone came up a few times. DNA for the CDR3: TGCGCCAGCAGCCCGGAGGGCAGGAGGGAATATGGCTACACCTTC. Translated: CASSPEGRREYGYTF. The V call is TRBV5-1, the J call TRBJ1-2, with no clear D. CDR3 length: 15 residues. Germline CDR1 SGHRS, CDR2 YFSETQ. V was shortened by 4 bases and J by 5 bases, with 18 bases between the two germline ends.

This clone appeared a few times. The sample holds other DNA sequences that translate to the same CDR3. This chain joins TRBV29-1 and TRBJ2-7; no clear D. Deletions cut 3 bases from V and 0 bases from J, with 6 bases between. This CDR3 is 12 amino acids long. The germline gives CDR1 SQVTM, CDR2 ANQGSEA. The CDR3 region has the DNA TGCAGCGTTGAGGACGGCTCCTACGAGCAGTACTTC. This translates into CSVEDGSYEQYF.

Here the CDR3 DNA reads TGTGCCAGCAGTCCTCTTAATAATGAAAAACTGTTTTTT. Residues: CASSPLNNEKLFF. The genes are TRBV27 and TRBJ1-4; D gene uncertain. Germline V gene lookup returns CDR1 MNHEY and CDR2 SMNVEV (reference sequence). CDR3 length: 13 residues. Trimming cost V 5 bases and J 4 bases, with 8 bases left between them.

This clone was seen a single time. This sequence joins TRBV5-1 and TRBJ2-3; TRBD1 agrees at 7 bases. The CDR3 loop spans 14 amino acids. V dropped 2 bases and J dropped 2; count of bases not matched to a gene: 2. CDR1 and CDR2 (germline): SGHRS, YFSETQ. The CDR3 coding sequence is TGCGCCAGCAGCTTTGGGACAGACACAGATACGCAGTATTTT. Residues: CASSFGTDTDTQYF.

This rearrangement joins TRBV7-9 to TRBJ1-1; D is unresolved. CDR3 length equals 12 residues. V lost 5 bases and J 7 bases, leaving 11 bases between the germline ends. Germline V gives CDR1 SEHNR, CDR2 FQNEAQ (reference sequence). This chain's CDR3 is CASSPGIGEAFF. For the CDR3, the DNA is TGTGCCAGCAGCCCTGGAATAGGTGAAGCTTTCTTT.

This clone was picked up a small number of times. V gene TRBV4-1 combines with J gene TRBJ2-7; weak D call: TRBD2 (6 bases). In germline, CDR1 is MGHRA, CDR2 YSYEKL. The ends were cut back, 4 bases at V and 0 bases at J, with 13 bases in the middle. The CDR3 has 15 amino acids. DNA for the CDR3: TGCGCCAGCAGCCGGACTCTAGCGAACTCCTACGAGCAGTACTTC. It specifies CASSRTLANSYEQYF.

The rearrangement joins TRBV9 to TRBJ2-5, with D maybe TRBD2 (6 bases). The CDR3 is 13 residues long. Trimming pared 6 bases from V and 7 bases from J, leaving 16 bases between. Germline V gives CDR1 SGDLS, CDR2 YYNGEE. The CDR3 reads CASTSQLGGTQYF. The CDR3 DNA reads TGTGCCAGCACCTCTCAACTGGGGGGGACCCAGTACTTC.

The genes are TRBV7-9 and TRBJ1-1; 7 bases are shared with TRBD1. There are 14 residues in the CDR3. Germline assignment: CDR1 SEHNR and CDR2 FQNEAQ (reference sequence). With V trimmed by 7 bases and J by 6 bases, 11 bases remained unmatched. CDR3: CASTGEGAFAEAFF. CDR3 nucleotide sequence: TGTGCCAGCACGGGGGAGGGGGCTTTCGCTGAAGCTTTCTTT. Drawing the rest from reference TRBV7-9 and TRBJ1-1, the complete variable domain is DTGVSQNPRHKITKRGQNVTFRCDPISEHNRLYWYRQTLGQGPEFLTYFQNEAQLEKSRLLSDRFSAERPKGSFSTLEIQRTEQGDSAMYLCASTGEGAFAEAFFGQGTRLTVV.

The chain links TRBV19 to TRBJ2-7; TRBD1 matches 7 bases. The V segment lost 3 bases and the J segment 3 bases; nucleotides outside the gene matches: 5. CDR1 and CDR2 from the germline V gene are LNHDA and SQIVND (reference sequence). CDR3 size: 14 residues. CDR3 sequence (DNA): TGTGCCAGTAGTATTGGTCGGACAGGCTACGAGCAGTACTTC. It is translated as CASSIGRTGYEQYF.

This sequence joins TRBV9 and TRBJ2-5; 8 bases match TRBD2. This CDR3 contains 14 residues. V was clipped by 4 bases and J by 10 bases; unmatched bases: 12. Germline values: CDR1 SGDLS, CDR2 YYNGEE. This CDR3 is CASSPRTSSVDQYF. CDR3 coding DNA: TGTGCCAGCAGCCCCCGGACTAGCTCGGTAGACCAGTACTTC.

Concerning this clone: Other DNA sequences in the same sample also yield this CDR3. The V call is TRBV5-1, the J call TRBJ1-1; a possible D gene is TRBD1 (5 bases). Trimming shortened V by 0 bases and J by 0 bases, and 9 bases separated the two germline ends. Per the germline V gene, CDR1 is SGHRS and CDR2 is YFSETQ. This CDR3 is built from 15 residues. CDR3 sequence (DNA): TGCGCCAGCAGCTTGGTGGCAGGGCTGAACACTGAAGCTTTCTTT. Its translation is CASSLVAGLNTEAFF.

This clone has a single count. This rearrangement joins TRBV4-1 to TRBJ2-7; the D gene is possibly TRBD1 (6 bases). Germline V lookup: CDR1 MGHRA, CDR2 YSYEKL. The CDR3 extends over 14 amino acids. Trimming stripped 1 base from V and 0 bases from J, with 7 bases between. The CDR3 loop reads CASSQGDTSYEQYF. For the CDR3, the DNA is TGCGCCAGCAGCCAAGGGGACACCTCCTACGAGCAGTACTTC.

This clone was counted a single time. CDR3 sequence (DNA): TGTGCCAGCAGCTTAGGCCTGATTGGAGGGATTTCCTACAATGAGCAGTTCTTC. Residues: CASSLGLIGGISYNEQFF. The chain has TRBV13 and TRBJ2-1; tentative D call: TRBD2 (6 bases). The CDR3 spans 18 residues. Looked up from germline, CDR1 is PRHDT and CDR2 is FYEKMQ (reference sequence). Between the trimmed V and J ends, which lost 0 bases and 1 base, there was a span of 16 bases.

The V gene is TRBV19, the J gene TRBJ2-7, with a possible D match to TRBD2 (6 bases). CDR1 LNHDA and CDR2 SQIVND come from the germline V gene (reference sequence). The CDR3 contains 15 residues. With 1 base removed from V and 1 base from J, the gap between germline ends came to 11 bases. CDR3 DNA sequence: TGTGCCAGTAGTATAGCTACTGGAGGGTCCTACGAGCAGTACTTC. Its translation is CASSIATGGSYEQYF.

The chain recombines TRBV28 with TRBJ2-3; D gene unclear. The CDR3 length is 12 residues. The V end lost 6 bases, the J end lost 3 bases, and 7 bases lay between the germline ends. CDR1 is MDHEN, CDR2 SYDVKM, per germline. The CDR3 DNA reads as TGTGCCAGCAGATTCCGGACAGATACGCAGTATTTT. Translated: CASRFRTDTQYF.

The V and J genes are TRBV25-1 and TRBJ2-7; no reliable D call. This CDR3 region has 12 residues. Germline lookup yields CDR1 MGHDK and CDR2 SYGVNS. The V end lost 2 bases, the J end lost 3 bases, and 5 bases lay between the germline ends. CDR3 sequence: CASSEPGYEQYF. For the CDR3, the DNA is TGTGCCAGCAGTGAACCCGGCTACGAGCAGTACTTC.

This clone appeared a single time. The genes are TRBV2 and TRBJ1-1; D is ambiguous. Germline-derived CDR1 and CDR2 are SNHLY and FYNNEI. The CDR3 sequence is 14 residues long. V was pared by 8 bases and J by 0 bases, with 13 bases between. Written as DNA, the CDR3 is TGTGCCAGCCTCGTAAGACAATTGAACACTGAAGCTTTCTTT. Protein product: CASLVRQLNTEAFF.

The CDR3 DNA reads TGTGCCAGCTCACCACCTAGCGGGGGGGCCGGTGAGACCCAGTACTTC. It yields the protein CASSPPSGGAGETQYF. The J gene is TRBJ2-5, the V gene TRBV18; 11 nucleotides match TRBD2. The J segment lost 5 bases and the V segment lost 0 bases, leaving 5 bases of the junction unmatched. The germline CDR1 and CDR2 sequences are KGHSH and LQKENI. The CDR3 loop spans 16 amino acids.